Described below is a single T cell receptor (beta chain) sequence and its context. This clonotype occurred once. Its antigen is currently not known. No qualities accompany the bases; no much larger clone lies one base away. One read alone provides weak support. RNA was extracted with the RNeasy kit and 0.5 to 1 ug was reverse transcribed using random hexamers. TCR beta CDR3 regions were amplified with the immunoSEQ multiplex PCR assay covering 54 Vbeta and 13 Jbeta segments. PCR amplification bias was corrected using a synthetic template baseline for primer optimization and computational correction. The authors processed their data as follows. Reads were annotated to V, D and J genes per IMGT and analyzed with immunoSEQ Analyzer, keeping only productive sequences. Clonality was computed as one minus Shannon entropy normalized by log2 of the number of productive unique sequences. For each patient and control, public and private clones were evaluated within the 100 most prevalent clones. Susac-specific clones were defined as absent from healthy and MS cohorts, around 1,000 published viral clones and other ImmuneACCESS disease sequences. TCRdb ran its own pipeline on the public reads, namely fastp trimming at Q25 and MiXCR clone calling, and kept in-frame beta chains. Rows are combined by CDR3 protein, so each entry shows the most common genes and DNA. TCRdb's processing, not the authors' own work, is the source of the V and J calls. The sample profile shows 250,000 to 300,000 distinct CDR3 sequences; 70% to 90% of them were found once. The top ten clonotypes cover less than 0.2% of the sample.

Peripheral blood CD8+ and CD4+ T cells from healthy donors, Susac syndrome patients and multiple sclerosis patients were profiled by high-throughput TCR beta sequencing. The multiple sclerosis controls were treatment-naive patients who had stable or active relapsing-remitting disease and met the revised McDonald criteria. Bulk CD8+ and CD4+ T cells were purified by magnetic negative isolation, whereas CD8+ TEMRA cells were enriched by FACS. Blood was collected in EDTA tubes and processed within 24 hours, with PBMCs isolated through density gradient centrifugation. PBMCs intended for TCR sequencing were cryopreserved in liquid nitrogen and were subsequently thawed in a 37 degrees C water bath. A purity of at least 90% was achieved for sorted or isolated CD4+, CD8+ and CD8+ TEMRA cells. This sample is part of a study of CD8 T cells in Susac syndrome (dated by TCRdb to 2018 to 2020). A note on the overall study: Whether CD8+ T cell activation and differentiation in Susac syndrome was antigen driven was tested using repertoire sequencing. CD8+ T cell repertoire clonality was compared between about a dozen healthy donors, approximately 14 Susac syndrome patients and 15 multiple sclerosis patients. Here is what the overall study found, with its caveats: The number of individuals in the TCR sequencing and HLA analysis was recognized as being relatively small.

V is trimmed back by 3 bases and J by 9 bases, and the junction contains 8 bases that no gene match accounts for. Spanning cysteine to phenylalanine, the CDR3 consists of 15 amino acids. This entry keeps only the CDR3 DNA: 45 bases, framed from base 1. CDR1 and CDR2 were assigned from the germline V gene as SNHLY and FYNNEI. This clonotype originated in a human donor with multiple sclerosis. The rearrangement combines TRBV2 with TRBJ2-1, with 10 bases aligning to TRBD1. The sample was CD8+ T cells from PBMCs. CDR3 protein: CASSEGTGVKIEQFF. The sequence in DNA is TGTGCCAGCAGTGAGGGGACAGGGGTGAAGATTGAGCAGTTCTTC.